The text below deals with one T cell receptor (beta chain). Antigen: not known. The read terminates 3 residues before the CDR3 end, so the remaining end is supplied by the germline J gene. This CDR3 spans 14 amino acids. V shed 7 bases, J shed 2 bases, and the junction held 5 bases outside the gene matches. Germline assignment: CDR1 SNHLY and CDR2 FYNNEI. CD4+CD25+CD127- Tregs, CD4+CD25- non-Tregs, CD4 and CD8 cells were sorted. The source of the sample is a study of Tregs in tolerant kidney transplant recipients. Looking at the study overall: Mixed chimerism was transient after nonmyeloablative marrow transplants from related graft donors.

The data were produced by immunoSEQ multiplex PCR, yet TCRdb's version contains in-frame clones alone and is incomplete. The sample table includes 45,000 to 55,000 clones. Points from the study as a whole: This study did not directly address biological reproducibility. In tolerant patients, donor-specific Tregs outgrew total Tregs, suggesting antigen-driven expansion.

The input for sequencing was CD4+ T cells from blood, taken before the transplant. The V and J genes are TRBV2 and TRBJ2-3, with 8 bases fitting TRBD1. This clonotype was sampled from a human donor who received a combined kidney and bone marrow transplant. The CDR3 bases that were read are TGTGCCAGCACTAGACAGGGGTTCACAGATACG. Translating gives CASTRQGFTDT. The CDR3 as a whole reads CASTRQGFTDTQYF.